This T cell receptor beta chain originates from a study of blood T cells in healthy people across ages. This clonotype was detected once. For the second PCR, which ran for roughly 6 to 12 cycles, a sample-barcoded 5' primer and a J-beta primer mix were used. TCRdb re-called the 5' RACE reads with MiXCR, one entry per CDR3 protein. The sample comprises around 780,000 distinct CDR3 sequences, around three fifths of which are singletons, and about 26% rests with the top ten. Germline V CDR1 and CDR2: SEHNR, FQNEAQ (reference sequence). This CDR3 has 15 residues. The germline V and J ends were trimmed by 8 bases and 3 bases, with 19 bases remaining between them.

Sequencing was carried out using blood. The chain links TRBV7-9 to TRBJ1-1, with a tentative D call TRBD1 (6 bases). The receptor comes from a man between 35 and 55 years old in good health. CDR3 coding DNA: TGTGCCAGCGGTGGCTCCGAACAGGGAGACACTGAAGCTTTCTTT. Translation gives CASGGSEQGDTEAFF.